Below, 15 T cell receptor beta chains from the same sample are listed, as sequenced in a study of T cells in localized non-small cell lung cancer. Libraries were prepared by immunoSEQ multiplex PCR; TCRdb keeps only in-frame clonotypes and omits some of them. The sample shows about 62,000 clones, about four fifths of them seen only once. The starting material was PBMCs, obtained before any cancer treatment. The origin of the receptors is a man aged 35 to 69 with stage II lung adenocarcinoma.

CDR3 residues: CASSPGLAGSTDTQYF. CDR3 coding DNA: TGTGCCAGCAGCCCGGGACTAGCGGGATCCACAGATACGCAGTATTTT. V gene TRBV7-3 combines with J gene TRBJ2-3, with 13 bases fitting TRBD2. V shed 5 bases, J shed 2 bases, and the junction held 4 bases outside the gene matches. Germline CDR1 is SGHTA and CDR2 is FQGTGA. The length of the CDR3 is 16 residues.

The table lists this clone with a few counts. Here the CDR3 reads CASSQVGDRSHEQYF. Written as DNA, the CDR3 is TGCGCCAGCAGCCAAGTAGGGGACAGGAGCCACGAGCAGTACTTC. V and J are TRBV4-1 and TRBJ2-7; 8 bases agree with TRBD1. The junction had 7 bases not matched to a gene; V was cut back by 1 base and J by 5 bases. This CDR3 has 15 amino acids. Looked up from germline, CDR1 is MGHRA and CDR2 is YSYEKL.

In this sample, this clone turned up once. In DNA, the CDR3 is TGTGCCAGCAGCTGGACTAGCGGGAGCCAAGAGACCCAGTACTTC. It encodes CASSWTSGSQETQYF. This chain connects TRBV7-3 to TRBJ2-5, with 13 bases that match TRBD2. The length of the CDR3 is 15 residues. V gave up 4 bases and J gave up 1 base; unmatched junction bases: 0. Germline assignment: CDR1 SGHTA and CDR2 FQGTGA.

Only one count was recorded for this clone. The rearrangement uses TRBV19 and TRBJ2-1, with D possibly being TRBD1 or TRBD2 (5 bases each). The V end was cut by 6 bases, the J end by 2 bases, with 11 bases between. Per the germline V gene, CDR1 is LNHDA and CDR2 is SQIVND (reference sequence). This CDR3 has 14 residues. The CDR3 nucleotides are TGTGCCAGTAGAACCGGGACCACCTACAATGAGCAGTTCTTC. As protein: CASRTGTTYNEQFF.

The chain links TRBV4-2 to TRBJ1-2; D remains ambiguous. V was pared by 1 base and J by 6 bases, with 6 bases between. The CDR3 consists of 12 residues. The germline gives CDR1 LGHNA, CDR2 YNFKEQ. The CDR3: CASSQVQDGYTF. CDR3 nucleotide sequence: TGTGCCAGCAGCCAAGTGCAGGATGGCTACACCTTC.

The chain recombines TRBV7-9 with TRBJ2-3; D unresolved. CDR3 size: 14 residues. In germline, CDR1 is SEHNR, CDR2 FQNEAQ (reference sequence). The V end lost 2 bases, the J end lost 1 base, and 7 bases lay between the germline ends. Written as DNA, the CDR3 is TGTGCCAGCAGCTTAAGAGACCGCACAGATACGCAGTATTTT. Amino acids: CASSLRDRTDTQYF.

The V gene is TRBV19, the J gene TRBJ2-1, with a tentative D call TRBD2 (5 bases). The CDR3 sequence is 14 residues long. V was pared by 7 bases and J by 1 base, with 11 bases between. Germline V lookup: CDR1 LNHDA, CDR2 SQIVND (reference sequence). The DNA for the CDR3 is TGTGCCAGTACCACCGGGATATCCTACAATGAGCAGTTCTTC. Amino acids: CASTTGISYNEQFF.

The rearrangement uses TRBV6-1 and TRBJ1-1; possibly TRBD1 for D (5 bases). Per the germline V gene, CDR1 is MNHNS and CDR2 is SASEGT. This CDR3 spans 17 amino acids. V lost 1 base and J 1 base, leaving 16 bases between the germline ends. The CDR3 bases are TGTGCCAGCAGTGAAGAGGCTGCAGGGTGGAGGAACACTGAAGCTTTCTTT. Translation gives CASSEEAAGWRNTEAFF.

The chain couples TRBV12-5 to TRBJ2-1; D is perhaps TRBD2 (5 bases). CDR1 and CDR2 (germline): LGHNT, FRNRAP. V gave up 1 base and J gave up 0 bases, with 13 bases separating them. This CDR3 contains 17 residues. Here the CDR3 reads CASGLALARSSYNEQFF. The CDR3 DNA reads TGTGCTAGTGGTTTGGCCTTAGCGAGGAGCTCCTACAATGAGCAGTTCTTC.

The CDR3, as DNA: TGTGCCAGCAGCCGAGCGGGAGAAGACGAGCAGTACTTC. Amino acids: CASSRAGEDEQYF. V gene TRBV4-2 combines with J gene TRBJ2-7; 8 bases agree with TRBD2. The CDR3 extends over 13 amino acids. V trimming: 4 bases; J trimming: 5 bases; junction bases outside the gene matches: 4. Germline V gene lookup returns CDR1 LGHNA and CDR2 YNFKEQ.

This chain joins TRBV7-9 and TRBJ2-6, with 7 positions matching TRBD2. This CDR3 region has 15 residues. J lost 4 bases, V lost 0 bases, and 0 bases had no gene match. Germline-derived CDR1 and CDR2 are SEHNR and FQNEAQ (reference sequence). The CDR3 loop is CASSLAGRGANVLTF. The CDR3 coding sequence is TGTGCCAGCAGCTTAGCCGGGAGGGGGGCCAACGTCCTGACTTTC.

V and J are TRBV6-5 and TRBJ2-2; D call uncertain. The germline gives CDR1 MNHEY, CDR2 SVGAGI. The CDR3 has 12 amino acids. The V and J ends lost 2 bases and 4 bases respectively, with 2 bases between them. CDR3 sequence: CASSYLTGELFF. CDR3 nucleotide sequence: TGTGCCAGCAGTTACCTCACCGGGGAGCTGTTTTTT.

The chain carries TRBV27 and TRBJ1-1; D may be TRBD1 (6 bases). Germline V gene lookup returns CDR1 MNHEY and CDR2 SMNVEV (reference sequence). The CDR3 contains 16 residues. With 6 bases removed from V and 2 bases from J, the gap between germline ends came to 19 bases. CDR3 loop: CASRLDGLGQNTEAFF. In nucleotides, the CDR3 is TGTGCCAGCAGACTCGACGGGTTGGGACAAAACACTGAAGCTTTCTTT.

The chain carries TRBV5-1 and TRBJ1-1; 9 bases fit TRBD1. The V gene end was trimmed by 5 bases and the J gene end by 6 bases; junction bases not matched to a gene: 11. Germline V lookup: CDR1 SGHRS, CDR2 YFSETQ. The CDR3 has 15 amino acids. The CDR3 DNA sequence: TGCGCCAGCAGGCCTGACAGGGGGGGAGGCGCTGAAGCTTTCTTT. Protein: CASRPDRGGGAEAFF.

This clone is a singleton in its sample. J is TRBJ2-1 and V is TRBV4-1; D not resolved. From germline, CDR1 is MGHRA and CDR2 YSYEKL. Trimming cost V 1 base and J 0 bases, with 13 bases left between them. This CDR3 has 17 amino acids. The CDR3 loop is CASSQGPTPSSYNEQFF. The CDR3 DNA follows: TGCGCCAGCAGCCAAGGCCCAACCCCGAGCTCCTACAATGAGCAGTTCTTC.